This TCR beta chain was documented in a study of CD8 T cell repertoires and HIV-1 epitope variants (dated by TCRdb to the early 2020s). Turning to the overall study: In separate culture wells, T cells were stimulated with each of twenty-five peptides that represented autologous and known Gag and Nef epitope variants. Control conditions included a CMV, EBV and flu peptide pool, the Ebola AY9 epitope as negative control, and a no-peptide well. The epitopes tested were three Gag epitope families plus Nef HW9 and YT9. T cells were enriched using the EasySep Human T Cell Enrichment Kit and then co-cultured with an equal number of autologous T cell-negative cells acting as antigen-presenting cells. Cultures ran for 10 days in IMDM with gentamicin, with half-media changes on days 3 and 7 adding IL-2, IL-7 and IL-15. An aliquot of 1M T cells was saved as an uncultured baseline condition, separate from the 75 to 95 T cell cultures. A total of about 80 T cell cultures were run, with each culture condition performed in triplicate except for one peptide, which was performed in duplicate. The paper as a whole reports these results and caveats: Five clonotypes recognized the Nef KF9 family and one clonotype recognized the HW9 family, while no responses were seen to the TAALDMSHF plasma variant. Of the nine antigen-specific TCR beta clonotypes identified, five or six appeared cross-reactive for autologous or known escape epitope variants. The assay identified only TCR beta chains and indicated proliferation in response to antigen, without indicating T cell function or cytokine profile.

Sequencing of TCR beta CDR3 regions was done on the immunoSEQ platform at survey depth. The QIAamp DNA micro kit was used to extract genomic DNA from every cultured and uncultured CD8+ T cell population. From the authors' description of their analysis: Samples with under 5,000 productive reads were excluded, and this exclusion removed 5 of the 75 HIV peptide-stimulated cultures. A MANAFEST web app trimmed sequences to CDR3 and removed nonproductive sequences, CDR3s under 5 amino acids, and those not starting C or ending F/W. Clonotypes were classified as antigen-specific only if expansion was observed in at least 2 of 3 replicates versus the no-peptide control at FDR 0.01, only within one epitope family. A specific clonotype also had to show a frequency at least fivefold higher than in wells stimulated with peptides from other epitope families. TCRdb mirrors the immuneACCESS table, restricted to in-frame sequences. Some clones are absent from its copies; in checked studies, under half trace to an unresolved V gene, and the reason for the others is unknown. From that table come the V and J calls and clone size; the DNA was used to work out D and trimming. Counted in this sample were thousands of clones; 68% of them appeared once. 44% of the sample is in the top ten clones.

The EasySep Human CD8+ T Cell Enrichment Kit was used on day 10 to isolate CD8+ T cells from every culture. A note on this clone: The antigen it binds to is not known. No base quality values were provided; no much bigger clone lies one nucleotide off.

The receptor comes from a male donor with HIV. Sample: cultured CD8+ T cells derived from PBMCs.

The CDR3 is CAIIIPQGNGYTF. At the DNA level, the sequence is TGTGCCATCATCATTCCACAGGGTAACGGCTACACCTTC. Recombination connected TRBV10-3 to TRBJ1-2; TRBD1 is perhaps the D gene, given 6 matching bases. V was cut back by 7 bases and J by 8 bases, leaving a gap of 17 bases between them. The germline V gene specifies ENHRY as CDR1 and SYGVKD as CDR2. There are 13 amino acids in the CDR3, from cysteine to phenylalanine inclusive. Here the CDR3 DNA is all that survives: 39 bases in frame from base 1.